The 8 T cell receptor beta chains presented below share a single source sample, sequenced in a study of T cells in narcolepsy. The method was immunoSEQ multiplex PCR; TCRdb's version includes in-frame clones alone and lacks a portion of them. The sample has 20,000 to 25,000 clones, approximately 85% seen once; the top ten hold under 1.5%. The specimen was CD45RA- memory CD4+ T cells from PBMCs. These receptors were collected from a human donor with narcolepsy.

This chain links TRBV27 with TRBJ2-3, with D tentatively TRBD1 (6 bases). The CDR3 length is 13 residues. V gave up 5 bases and J gave up 6 bases, with 12 bases separating them. Germline values: CDR1 MNHEY, CDR2 SMNVEV (reference sequence). The CDR3 loop reads CASSIGGSDTQYF. As DNA, the CDR3 is TGTGCCAGCAGTATAGGGGGTTCGGATACGCAGTATTTT.

The V call is TRBV15, the J call TRBJ2-7; weak D call: TRBD2 (5 bases). The length of the CDR3 is 15 residues. V was trimmed by 3 bases and J by 4 bases, leaving 16 bases between them. In germline, CDR1 is LNHNV, CDR2 YYDKDF (reference sequence). Here the CDR3 DNA reads TGTGCCACCAGCAGCCCGGGGTTGAGGGAATACGAGCAGTACTTC. This encodes CATSSPGLREYEQYF.

This clone was observed a handful of times. The chain couples TRBV10-3 to TRBJ1-2; TRBD1 agrees at 9 bases. The V and J ends lost 4 bases and 11 bases, in that order; junction bases with no gene match: 5. CDR1 and CDR2 (germline): ENHRY, SYGVKD. This CDR3 has 12 residues. CDR3 DNA: TGTGCCATCAGTGGTGGGACAGGGTGGTACACCTTC. Its translation is CAISGGTGWYTF.

J is TRBJ2-2 and V is TRBV6-1, with D unclear. The CDR3 is 12 amino acids. The germline gives CDR1 MNHNS, CDR2 SASEGT. Trimming took off 9 bases at V and 4 bases at J, with 9 bases between the two ends. Here the CDR3 reads CASSYVTGELFF. CDR3 coding DNA: TGTGCCAGTTCCTATGTCACCGGGGAGCTGTTTTTT.

The genes are TRBV6-5 and TRBJ1-1, with TRBD1 matching 8 bases. This CDR3 has 14 amino acids. The germline V gene encodes CDR1 MNHEY and CDR2 SVGAGI. Trimming took 6 bases from V and 0 from J; bases not matched to a gene: 3. The CDR3 loop is CASRPTGVNTEAFF. As DNA, the CDR3 is TGTGCCAGCAGGCCGACAGGGGTGAACACTGAAGCTTTCTTT.

The chain has TRBV7-8 and TRBJ2-7, with TRBD1 matching over 9 bases. This CDR3 region has 16 residues. Germline loops: CDR1 SGHVS, CDR2 FQNEAQ. Trimming removed 5 bases from V and 7 bases from J; junction bases left unmatched: 15. CDR3 loop: CASSPRVGQGPGEQYF. The CDR3 DNA reads as TGTGCCAGCAGCCCTAGGGTGGGACAGGGTCCGGGTGAGCAGTACTTC.

V gene TRBV19 combines with J gene TRBJ1-6, with unresolved D. V was trimmed by 2 bases and J by 8 bases, leaving 16 bases between them. CDR3 length: 16 residues. Germline CDR1 LNHDA, CDR2 SQIVND (reference sequence). The CDR3 region has the DNA TGTGCCAGTAGTATAAGAGGGTTGGAAGCAGATTCACCCCTCCACTTT. As protein: CASSIRGLEADSPLHF.

The V gene is TRBV6-5, the J gene TRBJ2-7; 9 nucleotides agree with TRBD2. CDR1 is MNHEY and CDR2 is SVGAGI in the germline V gene. With 4 bases clipped from V and 2 bases from J, the junction kept 9 bases outside the gene matches. The CDR3 extends over 16 amino acids. The CDR3 DNA follows: TGTGCCAGCAGTTCCCTAGATGCGGGGGGGGCCTACGAGCAGTACTTC. The encoded protein is CASSSLDAGGAYEQYF.